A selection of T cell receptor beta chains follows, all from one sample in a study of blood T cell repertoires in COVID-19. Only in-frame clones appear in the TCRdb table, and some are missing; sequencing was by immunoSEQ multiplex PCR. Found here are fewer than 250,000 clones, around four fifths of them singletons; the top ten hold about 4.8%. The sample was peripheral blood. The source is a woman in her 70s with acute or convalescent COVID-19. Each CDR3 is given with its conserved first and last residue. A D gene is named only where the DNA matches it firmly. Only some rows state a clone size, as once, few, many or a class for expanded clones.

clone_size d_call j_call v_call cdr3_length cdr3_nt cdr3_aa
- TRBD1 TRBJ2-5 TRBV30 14 TGTGCCTGGAGTGTGGCAGGGGGCCAAGAGACCCAGTACTTC CAWSVAGGQETQYF
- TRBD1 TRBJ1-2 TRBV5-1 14 TGCGCCAGCAGCTTGGGTACAGGGGGCGTTGGCTACACCTTC CASSLGTGGVGYTF
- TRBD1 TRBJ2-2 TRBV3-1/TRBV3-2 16 TGTGCCAGCAGCCGCCCGGGACAGGGCATAGCCGGGGAGCTGTTTTTT CASSRPGQGIAGELFF
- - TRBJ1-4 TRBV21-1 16 TGTGCCAGCAGCAATAGTTTCAGGCGCCCTAATGAAAAACTGTTTTTT CASSNSFRRPNEKLFF
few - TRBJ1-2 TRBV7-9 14 TGTGCCAGCAGCCCCGCACCAGGCAACTATGGCTACACCTTC CASSPAPGNYGYTF
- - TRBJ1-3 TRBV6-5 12 TGTGCCAGCAGTTCTCGGGGGGACACCATATATTTT CASSSRGDTIYF
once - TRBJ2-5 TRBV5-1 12 TGCGCCAGCAGCTTGGCAGTAGAGACCCAGTACTTC CASSLAVETQYF
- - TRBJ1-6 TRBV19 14 TGTGCCAGTCAACTGGACAGCGATAATTCACCCCTCCACTTT CASQLDSDNSPLHF
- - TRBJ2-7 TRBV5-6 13 TGTGCCAGCAGCCAGCTTGGGGGCGGTCAGCAGTACTTC CASSQLGGGQQYF
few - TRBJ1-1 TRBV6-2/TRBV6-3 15 TGTGCCAGCAGTTACCAGGGTGGCATGAACACTGAAGCTTTCTTT CASSYQGGMNTEAFF
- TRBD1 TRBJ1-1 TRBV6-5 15 TGTGCCAGCAGACCCCACAGGGGATTGAACACTGAAGCTTTCTTT CASRPHRGLNTEAFF
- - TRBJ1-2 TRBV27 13 TGTGCCAGCAGTAGATGGGGAGACTATGGCTACACCTTC CASSRWGDYGYTF
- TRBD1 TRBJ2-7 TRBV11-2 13 TGTGCCAGCTCCCGGGACAGCTACTACGAGCAGTACTTC CASSRDSYYEQYF
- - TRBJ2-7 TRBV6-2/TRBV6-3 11 TGTGCCAGCAGTTTTCACTACGAGCAGTACTTC CASSFHYEQYF
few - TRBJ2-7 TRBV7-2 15 TGTGCCAGCAGCTTATCCCTAGCAGACTCCTACGAGCAGTACTTC CASSLSLADSYEQYF
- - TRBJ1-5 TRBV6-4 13 TGTGCCAGCAGACAGACAGAAGGACAGCCCCAGCATTTT CASRQTEGQPQHF
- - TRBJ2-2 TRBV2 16 TGTGCCAGCAGATTGAGGACAGCTGCGAACACCGGGGAGCTGTTTTTT CASRLRTAANTGELFF
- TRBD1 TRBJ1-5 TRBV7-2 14 TGTGCCAGCAGCTCCGGGACAGTTCTTCAGCCCCAGCATTTT CASSSGTVLQPQHF
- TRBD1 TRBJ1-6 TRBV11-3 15 TGTGCCAGCAGCTCCGCCGGGACAGCGAATTCACCCCTCCACTTT CASSSAGTANSPLHF